The next 4 T cell receptor beta chains were all read from a single sample in a study of Ad26.COV2.S vaccination and SARS-CoV-2 variants. Measured with immunoSEQ multiplex PCR; TCRdb has only the in-frame clones, and not every one. The table includes just over 350,000 clones, 90% to 95% detected once. This material consisted of peripheral blood, taken after recovery from COVID-19. These receptors originate from a human donor who had recovered from COVID-19.

The chain combines TRBV5-1 with TRBJ2-3; D call uncertain. This CDR3 region has 16 residues. CDR1 is SGHRS and CDR2 is YFSETQ in the germline V gene. Trimming left V 4 bases short and J 2 bases short, with 17 bases between. The chain's CDR3 is CASSLSPAIYTDTQYF. DNA of the CDR3: TGCGCCAGCAGCCTATCTCCAGCGATTTACACAGATACGCAGTATTTT.

This clone was seen a single time. V and J are TRBV6-5 and TRBJ2-2; no clear D gene. The CDR3 totals 12 residues. The V gene's germline CDR1 is MNHEY and CDR2 SVGAGI. Trimming left V 6 bases short and J 7 bases short, with 9 bases between. The CDR3, as DNA: TGTGCCAGCAGGGTGGGGTTCGGGGAGCTGTTTTTT. It specifies CASRVGFGELFF.

This sequence joins TRBV4-1 and TRBJ2-7, with 7 nucleotides matching TRBD1. Looked up from germline, CDR1 is MGHRA and CDR2 is YSYEKL. J lost 3 bases, V lost 0 bases, and 2 bases had no gene match. This CDR3 comprises 14 residues. As DNA, the CDR3 is TGCGCCAGCAGCCAAGATAACAGGGGCTACGAGCAGTACTTC. Its translation is CASSQDNRGYEQYF.

This clone was observed once. The chain employs TRBV5-1 and TRBJ2-6; D ambiguous. Trimming shortened V by 4 bases and J by 0 bases, and 5 bases separated the two germline ends. CDR1 is SGHRS and CDR2 is YFSETQ in the germline V gene. This CDR3 has 14 residues. The CDR3 bases are TGCGCCAGCAGCACGAGCTCTGGGGCCAACGTCCTGACTTTC. This codes for CASSTSSGANVLTF.